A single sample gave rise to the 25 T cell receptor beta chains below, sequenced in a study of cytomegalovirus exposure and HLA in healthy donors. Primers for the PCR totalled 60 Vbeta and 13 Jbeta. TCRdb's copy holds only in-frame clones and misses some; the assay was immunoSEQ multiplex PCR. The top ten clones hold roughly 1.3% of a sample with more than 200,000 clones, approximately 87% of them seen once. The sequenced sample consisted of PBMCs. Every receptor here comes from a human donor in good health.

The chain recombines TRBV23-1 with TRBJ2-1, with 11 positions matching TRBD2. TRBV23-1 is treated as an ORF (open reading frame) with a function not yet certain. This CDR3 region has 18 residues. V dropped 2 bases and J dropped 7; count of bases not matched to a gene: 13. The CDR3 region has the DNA TGCGCCAGCAGTCAAGCGGGGCTAGCGGGAGGTCGACTAAATGAGCAGTTCTTC. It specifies CASSQAGLAGGRLNEQFF.

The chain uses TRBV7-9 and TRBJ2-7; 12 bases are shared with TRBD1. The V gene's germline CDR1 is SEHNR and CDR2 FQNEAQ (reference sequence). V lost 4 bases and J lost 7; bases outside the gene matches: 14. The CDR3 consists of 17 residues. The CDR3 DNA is TGTGCCAGCAGCTCATCGCTAAAGGGACAGGGGGCGCTTGAGCAGTACTTC. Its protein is CASSSSLKGQGALEQYF.

CDR3 region: CSVEDRSLGVGYTF. As DNA, the CDR3 is TGCAGCGTTGAAGATCGGTCCCTGGGCGTTGGCTACACCTTC. The chain links TRBV29-1 to TRBJ1-2; no definite D call. Germline CDR1 is SQVTM and CDR2 is ANQGSEA. This CDR3 contains 14 residues. The V end lost 0 bases, the J end lost 7 bases, and 15 bases lay between the germline ends.

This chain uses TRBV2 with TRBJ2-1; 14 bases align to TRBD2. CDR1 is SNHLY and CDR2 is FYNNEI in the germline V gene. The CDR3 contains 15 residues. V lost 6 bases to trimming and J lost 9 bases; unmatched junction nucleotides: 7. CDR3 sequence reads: CASRQTSGRGGEQFF. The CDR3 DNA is TGTGCCAGCAGGCAGACTAGCGGGAGGGGGGGTGAGCAGTTCTTC.

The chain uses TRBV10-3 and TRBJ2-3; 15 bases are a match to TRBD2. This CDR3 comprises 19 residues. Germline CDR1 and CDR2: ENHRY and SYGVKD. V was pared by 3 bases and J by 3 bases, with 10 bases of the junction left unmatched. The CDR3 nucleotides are TGTGCCATCAGTGACCCCGGACTAGCGGGAGGGCCTGATACAGATACGCAGTATTTT. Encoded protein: CAISDPGLAGGPDTDTQYF.

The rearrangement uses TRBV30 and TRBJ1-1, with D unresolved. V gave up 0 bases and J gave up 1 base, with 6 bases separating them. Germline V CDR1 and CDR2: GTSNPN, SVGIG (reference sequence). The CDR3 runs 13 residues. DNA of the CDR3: TGTGCCTGGAGTGTAAGAGAGAACACTGAAGCTTTCTTT. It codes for CAWSVRENTEAFF.

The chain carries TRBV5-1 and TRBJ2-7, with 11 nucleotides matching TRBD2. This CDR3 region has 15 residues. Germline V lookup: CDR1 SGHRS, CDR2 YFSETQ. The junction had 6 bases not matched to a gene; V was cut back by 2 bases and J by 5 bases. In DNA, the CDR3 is TGCGCCAGCAGCTTCCGACTAGCGGGAACGGACGAGCAGTACTTC. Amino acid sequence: CASSFRLAGTDEQYF.

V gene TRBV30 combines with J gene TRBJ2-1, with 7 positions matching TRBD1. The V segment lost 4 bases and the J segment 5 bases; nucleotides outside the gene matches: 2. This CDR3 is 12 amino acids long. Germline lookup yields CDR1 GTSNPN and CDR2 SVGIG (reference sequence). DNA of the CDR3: TGTGCCTGGAACCAGGGGGACAATGAGCAGTTCTTC. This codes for CAWNQGDNEQFF.

CDR3 in amino acids: CASSQRQSYSGNTIYF. The CDR3 nucleotides are TGTGCCAGCAGCCAGAGACAGAGCTACTCTGGAAACACCATATATTTT. The J gene is TRBJ1-3, the V gene TRBV4-2; tentative D call: TRBD1 (5 bases). Trimming took 3 bases from V and 0 from J, leaving 12 bases between them. The CDR3 has 16 amino acids. Germline assignment: CDR1 LGHNA and CDR2 YNFKEQ.

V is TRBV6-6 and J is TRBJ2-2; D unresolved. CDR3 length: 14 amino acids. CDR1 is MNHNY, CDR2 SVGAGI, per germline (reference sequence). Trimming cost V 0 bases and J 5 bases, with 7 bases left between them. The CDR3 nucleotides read TGTGCCAGCAGTTACTCAACGAGTACCGGGGAGCTGTTTTTT. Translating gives CASSYSTSTGELFF.

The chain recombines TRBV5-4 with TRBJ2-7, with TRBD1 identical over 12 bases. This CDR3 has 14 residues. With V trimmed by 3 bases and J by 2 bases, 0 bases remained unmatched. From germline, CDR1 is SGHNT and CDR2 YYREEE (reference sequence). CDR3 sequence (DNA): TGTGCCAGCAGCTGGGACAGGGGGCCCTACGAGCAGTACTTC. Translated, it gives CASSWDRGPYEQYF.

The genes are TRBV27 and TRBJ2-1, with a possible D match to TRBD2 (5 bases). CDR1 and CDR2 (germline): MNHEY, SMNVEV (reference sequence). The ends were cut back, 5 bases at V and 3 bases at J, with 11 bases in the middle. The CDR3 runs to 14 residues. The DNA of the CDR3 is TGTGCCAGCAGTCACGAGGACTTCTACAATGAGCAGTTCTTC. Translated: CASSHEDFYNEQFF.

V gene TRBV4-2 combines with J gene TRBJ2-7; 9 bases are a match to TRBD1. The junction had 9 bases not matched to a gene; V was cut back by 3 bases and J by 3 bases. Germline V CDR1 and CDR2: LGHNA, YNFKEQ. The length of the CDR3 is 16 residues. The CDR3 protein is CASSHSLRTGDYEQYF. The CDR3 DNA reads TGTGCCAGCAGCCATAGCCTGAGGACAGGGGACTACGAGCAGTACTTC.

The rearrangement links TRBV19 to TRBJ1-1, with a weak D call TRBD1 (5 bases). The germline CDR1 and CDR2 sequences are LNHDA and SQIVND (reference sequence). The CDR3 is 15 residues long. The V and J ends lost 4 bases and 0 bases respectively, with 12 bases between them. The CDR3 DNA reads TGTGCCAGTAGTACCGGTGGGGCTTTGAACACTGAAGCTTTCTTT. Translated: CASSTGGALNTEAFF.

DNA of the CDR3: TGCGCCAGCAGCCCCTCTCGGGGGGGCTACAATGAGCAGTTCTTC. Amino acid sequence: CASSPSRGGYNEQFF. The genes are TRBV5-1 and TRBJ2-1, with TRBD2 matching over 8 bases. CDR3 length equals 15 residues. Per the germline V gene, CDR1 is SGHRS and CDR2 is YFSETQ. Trimming cost V 4 bases and J 3 bases; bases outside gene matches: 6.

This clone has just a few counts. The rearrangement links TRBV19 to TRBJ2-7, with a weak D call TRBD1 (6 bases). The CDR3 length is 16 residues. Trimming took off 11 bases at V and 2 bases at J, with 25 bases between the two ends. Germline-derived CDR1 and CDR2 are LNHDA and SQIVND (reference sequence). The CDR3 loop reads CACGKGGMRNPYEQYF. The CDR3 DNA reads TGTGCCTGCGGAAAAGGGGGTATGCGGAACCCCTACGAGCAGTACTTC.

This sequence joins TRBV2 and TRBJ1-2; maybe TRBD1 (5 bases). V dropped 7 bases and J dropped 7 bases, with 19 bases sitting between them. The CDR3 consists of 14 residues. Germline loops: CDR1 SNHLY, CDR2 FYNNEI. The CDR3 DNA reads TGTGCCAGCAACGATCGGGACTGGGAGGCTGGCTACACCTTC. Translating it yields CASNDRDWEAGYTF.

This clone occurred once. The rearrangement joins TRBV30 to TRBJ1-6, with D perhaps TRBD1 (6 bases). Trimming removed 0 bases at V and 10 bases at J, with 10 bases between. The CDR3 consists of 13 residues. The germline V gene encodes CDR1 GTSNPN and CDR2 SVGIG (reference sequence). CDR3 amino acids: CAWSVQGWSPLHF. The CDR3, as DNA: TGTGCCTGGAGTGTACAGGGTTGGTCACCCCTCCACTTT.

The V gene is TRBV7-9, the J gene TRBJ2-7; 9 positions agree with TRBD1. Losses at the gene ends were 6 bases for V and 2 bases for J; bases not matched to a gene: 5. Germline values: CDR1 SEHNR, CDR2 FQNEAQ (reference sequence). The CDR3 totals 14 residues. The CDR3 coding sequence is TGTGCCAGCAGACAGGACAGGGGAACCTACGAGCAGTACTTC. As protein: CASRQDRGTYEQYF.

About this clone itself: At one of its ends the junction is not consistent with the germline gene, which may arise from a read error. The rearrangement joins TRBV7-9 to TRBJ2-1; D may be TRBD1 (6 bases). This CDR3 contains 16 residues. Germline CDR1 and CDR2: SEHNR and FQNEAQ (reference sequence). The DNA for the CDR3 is TGTTCCAGCAGCCCCGCCGGGACATCATTCTTGGATGAGCAGTTCTTC. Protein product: CSSSPAGTSFLDEQFF.

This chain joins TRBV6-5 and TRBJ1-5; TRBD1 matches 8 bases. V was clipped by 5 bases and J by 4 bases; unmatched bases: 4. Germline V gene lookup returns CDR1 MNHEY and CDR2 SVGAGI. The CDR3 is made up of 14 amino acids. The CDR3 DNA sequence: TGTGCCAGCAGTCCACAGGGGGTTAATCAGCCCCAGCATTTT. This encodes CASSPQGVNQPQHF.

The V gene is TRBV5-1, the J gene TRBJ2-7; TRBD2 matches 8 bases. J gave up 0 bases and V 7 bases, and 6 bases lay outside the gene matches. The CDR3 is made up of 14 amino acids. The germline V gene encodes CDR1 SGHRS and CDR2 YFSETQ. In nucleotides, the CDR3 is TGCGCCAGCGGGGCGGGAGGCCGCTCCTACGAGCAGTACTTC. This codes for CASGAGGRSYEQYF. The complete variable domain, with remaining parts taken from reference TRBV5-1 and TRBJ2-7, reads KAGVTQTPRYLIKTRGQQVTLSCSPISGHRSVSWYQQTPGQGLQFLFEYFSETQRNKGNFPGRFSGRQFSNSRSEMNVSTLELGDSALYLCASGAGGRSYEQYFGPGTRLTVT.

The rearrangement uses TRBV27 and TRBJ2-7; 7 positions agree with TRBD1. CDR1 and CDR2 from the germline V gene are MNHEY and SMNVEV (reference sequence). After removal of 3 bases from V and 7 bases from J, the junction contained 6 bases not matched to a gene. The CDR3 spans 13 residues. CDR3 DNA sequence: TGTGCCAGCAGTTTTACAGGGGTAAGGGAGCAGTACTTC. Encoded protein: CASSFTGVREQYF.

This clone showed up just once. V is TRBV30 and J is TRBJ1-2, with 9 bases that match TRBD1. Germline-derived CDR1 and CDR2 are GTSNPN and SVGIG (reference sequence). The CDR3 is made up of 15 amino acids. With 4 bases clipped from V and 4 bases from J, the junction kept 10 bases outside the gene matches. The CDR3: CAWTRPGTGFYGYTF. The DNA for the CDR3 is TGTGCCTGGACCCGGCCTGGGACAGGGTTCTATGGCTACACCTTC. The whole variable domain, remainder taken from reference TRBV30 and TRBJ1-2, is SQTIHQWPATLVQPVGSPLSLECTVEGTSNPNLYWYRQAAGRGLQLLFYSVGIGQISSEVPQNLSASRPQDRQFILSSKKLLLSDSGFYLCAWTRPGTGFYGYTFGSGTRLTVV.

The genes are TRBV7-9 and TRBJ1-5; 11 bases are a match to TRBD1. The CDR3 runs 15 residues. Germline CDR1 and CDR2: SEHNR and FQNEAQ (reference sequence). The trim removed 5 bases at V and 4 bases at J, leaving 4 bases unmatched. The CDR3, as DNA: TGTGCCAGCAGCGGGACAGGGGGTTCAAATCAGCCCCAGCATTTT. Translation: CASSGTGGSNQPQHF.